The 9 T cell receptor beta chains below were found in one sample sequenced in a study of blood T cell repertoires in COVID-19. Libraries were prepared by immunoSEQ multiplex PCR; TCRdb keeps only in-frame clonotypes and omits some of them. Seen here are more than 95,000 clones, roughly 85% observed once, and the top ten hold 15%. Input material: peripheral blood. These receptors came from a woman aged 80 or older with acute or convalescent COVID-19.

The V and J genes are TRBV14 and TRBJ2-2; 7 nucleotides line up with TRBD1. CDR3 size: 13 residues. Losses at the gene ends were 3 bases for V and 6 bases for J; bases not matched to a gene: 1. Per the germline V gene, CDR1 is SGHDN and CDR2 is FVKESK. The CDR3 nucleotides read TGTGCCAGCAGCCACCAGGGGGCCGGGGAGCTGTTTTTT. This sequence encodes CASSHQGAGELFF.

This rearrangement joins TRBV5-8 to TRBJ2-1; weak D call: TRBD2 (6 bases). Germline CDR1 and CDR2: SGHTS and YDEGEE. CDR3 length: 15 residues. The V and J ends lost 3 bases and 9 bases respectively, with 19 bases between them. CDR3 nucleotides: TGTGCCAGCAGCTCCCGGGTAGCGGCAAGGAGTGAGCAGTTCTTC. As protein: CASSSRVAARSEQFF.

The V gene is TRBV3-1 (or the pseudogene TRBV3-2), the J gene TRBJ1-2; D is perhaps TRBD1 (5 bases). Germline lookup yields CDR1 LGHDT and CDR2 YNNKEL (reference sequence). With 3 bases removed from V and 3 bases from J, the gap between germline ends came to 11 bases. The CDR3 consists of 14 residues. CDR3 sequence reads: CASSHRDSDYGYTF. DNA of the CDR3: TGTGCCAGCAGCCATCGGGACTCAGACTATGGCTACACCTTC.

The rearrangement joins TRBV10-3 to TRBJ2-7; 9 bases are a match to TRBD1. The CDR3 consists of 16 residues. J gave up 0 bases and V 4 bases, and 7 bases lay outside the gene matches. CDR1 and CDR2 from the germline V gene are ENHRY and SYGVKD. The CDR3: CAISVTPGQGSYEQYF. CDR3 in DNA: TGTGCCATCAGTGTTACACCGGGACAGGGCTCCTACGAGCAGTACTTC.

The chain is built from TRBV18 and TRBJ2-5; 10 bases line up with TRBD1. CDR1 and CDR2 (germline): KGHSH, LQKENI. The CDR3 consists of 16 residues. V dropped 4 bases and J dropped 4; count of bases not matched to a gene: 9. Here the CDR3 DNA reads TGTGCCAGCTCACAAGCCGGGACAGGGGTGCGAGAGACCCAGTACTTC. It yields the protein CASSQAGTGVRETQYF. Based on the CDR3 plus reference TRBV18 and TRBJ2-5, the full variable domain is NAGVMQNPRHLVRRRGQEARLRCSPMKGHSHVYWYRQLPEEGLKFMVYLQKENIIDESGMPKERFSAEFPKEGPSILRIQQVVRGDSAAYFCASSQAGTGVRETQYFGPGTRLLVL.

This clone has a single count. This chain connects TRBV2 to TRBJ2-2, with TRBD2 matching 7 bases. The CDR3 consists of 14 residues. V lost 5 bases to trimming and J lost 1 base; unmatched junction nucleotides: 1. Germline loops: CDR1 SNHLY, CDR2 FYNNEI. CDR3 protein: CASSPSGNTGELFF. CDR3 nucleotides: TGTGCCAGCAGTCCTAGCGGGAACACCGGGGAGCTGTTTTTT. Complete variable domain (other parts from reference TRBV2 and TRBJ2-2): EPEVTQTPSHQVTQMGQEVILRCVPISNHLYFYWYRQILGQKVEFLVSFYNNEISEKSEIFDDQFSVERPDGSNFTLKIRSTKLEDSAMYFCASSPSGNTGELFFGEGSRLTVL.

The sample holds a few counts of this clone. The chain couples TRBV12-3 or TRBV12-4 to TRBJ1-5; D gene uncertain. The CDR3 is 13 amino acids. Trimming stripped 1 base from V and 5 bases from J, with 6 bases between. CDR3 sequence (DNA): TGTGCCAGCAGTTTAGGGCAAGATCAGCCCCAGCATTTT. Translating gives CASSLGQDQPQHF.

This sequence joins TRBV19 and TRBJ2-2; the match to TRBD2 covers 11 bases. V was pared by 5 bases and J by 7 bases, with 6 bases of the junction left unmatched. The CDR3 contains 15 residues. The germline V gene has CDR1 LNHDA and CDR2 SQIVND (reference sequence). This CDR3 is CASSDTSGRLGELFF. The CDR3 bases are TGTGCCAGTAGTGACACTAGCGGGAGACTCGGGGAGCTGTTTTTT.

The chain joins TRBV28 to TRBJ1-3; TRBD1 matches 9 bases. Losses at the gene ends were 4 bases for V and 1 base for J; bases not matched to a gene: 14. Germline CDR1 and CDR2: MDHEN and SYDVKM. The CDR3 is 19 residues long. The CDR3 DNA reads TGTGCCAGCAGTTCTATGACCTACAGGGGGCCACAATCTGGAAACACCATATATTTT. Its protein product is CASSSMTYRGPQSGNTIYF. Supplemented by reference TRBV28 and TRBJ1-3, the full variable domain reads DVKVTQSSRYLVKRTGEKVFLECVQDMDHENMFWYRQDPGLGLRLIYFSYDVKMKEKGDIPEGYSVSREKKERFSLILESASTNQTSMYLCASSSMTYRGPQSGNTIYFGEGSWLTVV.